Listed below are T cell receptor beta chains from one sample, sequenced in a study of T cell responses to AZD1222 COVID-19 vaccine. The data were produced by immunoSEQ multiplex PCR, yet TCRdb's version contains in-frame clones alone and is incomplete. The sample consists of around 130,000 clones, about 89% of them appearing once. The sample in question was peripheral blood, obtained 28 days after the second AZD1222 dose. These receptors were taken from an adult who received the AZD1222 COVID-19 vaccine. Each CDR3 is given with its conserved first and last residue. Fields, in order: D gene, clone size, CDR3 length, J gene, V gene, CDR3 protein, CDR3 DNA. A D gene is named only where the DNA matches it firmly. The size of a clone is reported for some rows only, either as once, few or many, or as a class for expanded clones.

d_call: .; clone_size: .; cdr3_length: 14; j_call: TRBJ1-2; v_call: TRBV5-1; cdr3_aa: CASSPAGTAYGYTF; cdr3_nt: TGCGCCAGCAGCCCCGCCGGGACTGCGTATGGCTACACCTTC
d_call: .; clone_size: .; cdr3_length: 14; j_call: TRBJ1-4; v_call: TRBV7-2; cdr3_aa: CASSSQGTNEKLFF; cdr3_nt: TGTGCCAGCAGCTCTCAGGGTACTAATGAAAAACTGTTTTTT
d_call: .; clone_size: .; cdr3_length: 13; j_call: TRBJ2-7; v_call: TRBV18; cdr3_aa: CASSPRETYEQYF; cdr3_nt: TGTGCCAGCTCACCTAGGGAGACCTACGAGCAGTACTTC
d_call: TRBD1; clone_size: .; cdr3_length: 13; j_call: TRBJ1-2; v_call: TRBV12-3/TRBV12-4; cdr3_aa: CASSSDRVHGYTF; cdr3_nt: TGTGCCAGCAGCTCGGACAGGGTCCATGGCTACACCTTC
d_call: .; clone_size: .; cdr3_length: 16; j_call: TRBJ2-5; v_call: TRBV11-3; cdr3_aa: CASSLDLQRPKETQYF; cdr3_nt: TGTGCCAGCAGCTTAGATTTACAGCGCCCTAAAGAGACCCAGTACTTC
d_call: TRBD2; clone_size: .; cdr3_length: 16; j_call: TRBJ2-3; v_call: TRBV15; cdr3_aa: CATSKGLAGSTDTQYF; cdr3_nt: TGTGCCACCAGCAAGGGACTAGCGGGAAGCACAGATACGCAGTATTTT
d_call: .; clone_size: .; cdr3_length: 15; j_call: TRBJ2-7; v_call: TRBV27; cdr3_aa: CASSSSGTVRLEQYF; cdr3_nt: TGTGCCAGCAGTTCCTCCGGGACGGTGAGGTTAGAGCAGTACTTC
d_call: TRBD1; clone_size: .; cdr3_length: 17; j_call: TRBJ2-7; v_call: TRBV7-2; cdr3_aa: CASSPPRRDRDSYEQYF; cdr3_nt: TGTGCCAGCAGCCCTCCTCGGAGGGACAGGGACTCCTACGAGCAGTACTTC
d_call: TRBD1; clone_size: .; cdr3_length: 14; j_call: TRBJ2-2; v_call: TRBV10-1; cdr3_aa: CATTGTVNTGELFF; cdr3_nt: TGCGCCACGACCGGGACAGTGAACACCGGGGAGCTGTTTTTT
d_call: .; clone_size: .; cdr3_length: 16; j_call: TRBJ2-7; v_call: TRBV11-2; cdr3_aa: CASSPGLAGVGYEQYF; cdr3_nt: TGTGCCAGCAGTCCGGGTTTGGCAGGGGTTGGCTACGAGCAGTACTTC
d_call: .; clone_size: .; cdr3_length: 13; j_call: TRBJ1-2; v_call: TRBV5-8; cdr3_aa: CASSFDSNYGYTF; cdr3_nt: TGTGCCAGCAGCTTCGACAGTAACTATGGCTACACCTTC
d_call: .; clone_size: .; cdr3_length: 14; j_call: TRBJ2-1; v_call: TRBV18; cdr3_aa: CASSLGPTYDEQFF; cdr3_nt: TGTGCCAGCTCACTCGGACCGACTTACGATGAGCAGTTCTTC
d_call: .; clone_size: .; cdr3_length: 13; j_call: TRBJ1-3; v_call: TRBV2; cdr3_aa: CASLRGGINTIYF; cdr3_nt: TGTGCCAGCCTGAGGGGGGGAATTAACACCATATATTTT
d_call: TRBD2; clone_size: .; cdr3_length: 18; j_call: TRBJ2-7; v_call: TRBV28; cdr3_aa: CASKTPGQTSGSIYEQYF; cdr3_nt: TGTGCCAGCAAGACCCCGGGGCAAACTAGCGGGAGTATCTACGAGCAGTACTTC
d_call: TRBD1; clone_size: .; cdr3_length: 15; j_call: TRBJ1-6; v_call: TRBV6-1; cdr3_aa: CASSEGQGAGSPLHF; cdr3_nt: TGTGCCAGCAGTGAAGGACAGGGGGCAGGTTCACCCCTCCACTTT
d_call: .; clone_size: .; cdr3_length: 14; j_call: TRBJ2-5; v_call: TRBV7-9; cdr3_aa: CASSISEVAGTQYF; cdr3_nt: TGTGCCAGCAGCATCTCGGAGGTCGCGGGGACCCAGTACTTC
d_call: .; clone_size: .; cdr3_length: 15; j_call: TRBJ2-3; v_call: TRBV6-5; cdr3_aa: CASRTGFFWTDTQYF; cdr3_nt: TGTGCCAGCAGAACAGGGTTTTTTTGGACAGATACGCAGTATTTT
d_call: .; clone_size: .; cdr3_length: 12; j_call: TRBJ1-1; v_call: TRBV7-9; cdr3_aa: CASSRMNTEAFF; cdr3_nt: TGTGCCAGCAGCCGCATGAACACTGAAGCTTTCTTT
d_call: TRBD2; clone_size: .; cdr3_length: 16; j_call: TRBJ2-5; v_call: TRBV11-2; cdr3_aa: CASSPEAGGDRETQYF; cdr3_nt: TGTGCCAGCAGCCCAGAAGCGGGGGGCGATCGGGAGACCCAGTACTTC
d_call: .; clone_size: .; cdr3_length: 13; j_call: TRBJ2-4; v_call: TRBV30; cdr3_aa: CAWSVQGVNIQYF; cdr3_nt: TGTGCCTGGAGTGTACAAGGGGTGAACATTCAGTACTTC
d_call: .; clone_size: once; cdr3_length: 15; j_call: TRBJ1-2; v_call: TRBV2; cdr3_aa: CASSEGLGPYYGYTF; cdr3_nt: TGTGCCAGCAGTGAAGGGCTGGGCCCGTACTATGGCTACACCTTC
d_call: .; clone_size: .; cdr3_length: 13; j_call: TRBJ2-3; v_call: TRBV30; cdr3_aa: CAWSKGNSDTQYF; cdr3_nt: TGTGCCTGGAGTAAAGGGAATTCGGATACGCAGTATTTT
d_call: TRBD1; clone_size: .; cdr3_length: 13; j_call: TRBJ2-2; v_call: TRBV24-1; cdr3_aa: CATQGAHTGELFF; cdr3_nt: TGTGCCACTCAGGGGGCGCATACCGGGGAGCTGTTTTTT
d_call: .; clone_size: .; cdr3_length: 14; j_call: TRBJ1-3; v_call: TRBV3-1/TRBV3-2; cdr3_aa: CASSSGGAGNTIYF; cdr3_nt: TGTGCCAGCAGCTCCGGGGGAGCTGGAAACACCATATATTTT
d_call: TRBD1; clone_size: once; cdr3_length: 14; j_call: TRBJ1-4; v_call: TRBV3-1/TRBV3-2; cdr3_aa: CASSSGQGSEKLFF; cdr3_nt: TGTGCCAGCAGTTCGGGACAGGGGAGCGAAAAACTGTTTTTT
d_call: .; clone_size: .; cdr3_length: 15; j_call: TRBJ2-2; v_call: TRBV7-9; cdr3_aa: CASSPSGMYTGELFF; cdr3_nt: TGTGCCAGCAGCCCCTCCGGGATGTACACCGGGGAGCTGTTTTTT
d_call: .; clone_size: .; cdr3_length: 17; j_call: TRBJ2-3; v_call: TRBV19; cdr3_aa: CASSIELGTGWTDTQYF; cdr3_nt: TGTGCCAGTAGTATAGAACTGGGTACAGGGTGGACAGATACGCAGTATTTT
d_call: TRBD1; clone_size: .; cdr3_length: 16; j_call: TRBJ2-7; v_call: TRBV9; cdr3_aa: CASSATGQSSPHEQYF; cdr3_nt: TGTGCCAGCAGCGCCACGGGACAGTCGTCCCCCCACGAGCAGTACTTC
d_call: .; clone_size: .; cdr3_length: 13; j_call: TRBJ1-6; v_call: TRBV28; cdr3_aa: CASNLPRDSPLHF; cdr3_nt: TGTGCCAGCAATCTCCCCAGGGATTCACCCCTCCACTTT
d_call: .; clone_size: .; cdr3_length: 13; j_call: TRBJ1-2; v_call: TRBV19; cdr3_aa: CASSTRFVGGYTF; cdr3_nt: TGTGCCAGTAGCACCCGGTTTGTCGGTGGCTACACCTTC
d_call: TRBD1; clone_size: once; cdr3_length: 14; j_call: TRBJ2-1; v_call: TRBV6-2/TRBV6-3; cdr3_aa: CASSSQGQGNEQFF; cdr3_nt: TGTGCCAGCAGCAGCCAGGGACAGGGCAATGAGCAGTTCTTC
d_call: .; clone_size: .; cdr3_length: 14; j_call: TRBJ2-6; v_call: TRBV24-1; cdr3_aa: CATGTGTGANVLTF; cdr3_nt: TGTGCCACCGGCACAGGGACGGGGGCCAACGTCCTGACTTTC
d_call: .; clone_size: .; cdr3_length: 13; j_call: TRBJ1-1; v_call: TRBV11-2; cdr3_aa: CASSGRRNTEAFF; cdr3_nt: TGTGCCAGCAGCGGGCGAAGAAACACTGAAGCTTTCTTT
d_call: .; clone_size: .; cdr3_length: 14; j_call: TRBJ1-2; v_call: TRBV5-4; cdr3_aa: CASSLETRGYGYTF; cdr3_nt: TGTGCCAGCAGCTTGGAAACTAGGGGCTATGGCTACACCTTC
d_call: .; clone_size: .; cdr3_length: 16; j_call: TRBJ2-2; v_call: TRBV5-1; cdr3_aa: CASSSKGQPNTGELFF; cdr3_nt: TGCGCCAGCAGCTCCAAGGGGCAGCCGAACACCGGGGAGCTGTTTTTT
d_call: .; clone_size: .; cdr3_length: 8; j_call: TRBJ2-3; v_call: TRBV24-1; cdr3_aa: CATSPWYF; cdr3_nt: TGTGCCACCAGCCCCTGGTATTTT
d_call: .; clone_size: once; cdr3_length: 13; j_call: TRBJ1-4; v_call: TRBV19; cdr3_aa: CATTKGGFEKLFF; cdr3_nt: TGTGCCACAACCAAGGGGGGGTTTGAAAAACTGTTTTTT
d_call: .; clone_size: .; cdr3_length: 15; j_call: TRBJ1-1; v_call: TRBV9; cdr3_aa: CASSPPWTRNTEAFF; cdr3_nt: TGTGCCAGCAGCCCCCCGTGGACAAGGAACACTGAAGCTTTCTTT
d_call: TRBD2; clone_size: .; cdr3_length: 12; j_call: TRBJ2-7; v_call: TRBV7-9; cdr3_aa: CASGGTSGEQYF; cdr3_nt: TGTGCCAGCGGAGGGACTAGCGGCGAGCAGTACTTC